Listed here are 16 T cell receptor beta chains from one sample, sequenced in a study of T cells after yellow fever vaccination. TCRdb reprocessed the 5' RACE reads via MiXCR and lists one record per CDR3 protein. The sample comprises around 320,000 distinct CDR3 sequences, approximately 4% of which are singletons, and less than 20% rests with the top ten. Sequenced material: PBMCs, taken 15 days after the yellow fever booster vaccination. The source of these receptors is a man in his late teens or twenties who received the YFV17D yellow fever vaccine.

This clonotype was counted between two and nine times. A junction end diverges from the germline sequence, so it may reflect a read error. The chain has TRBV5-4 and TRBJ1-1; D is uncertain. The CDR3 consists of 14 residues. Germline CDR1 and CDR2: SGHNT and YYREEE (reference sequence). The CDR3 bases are TGTGCCAGCAGCTTGTCGGGAATGAACGCTGAAGCTTTCTTT. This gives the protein CASSLSGMNAEAFF.

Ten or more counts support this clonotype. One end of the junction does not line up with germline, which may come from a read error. The CDR3 region is CASSLGQGSTDTQYF. DNA for the CDR3: TGTGCCAGCAGTTTAGGACAGGGGAGCACAGATACGCAGTATTTT. The rearrangement uses TRBV5-1 and TRBJ2-3; 9 bases agree with TRBD1. CDR1 and CDR2 from the germline V gene are SGHRS and YFSETQ. The CDR3 runs to 15 residues.

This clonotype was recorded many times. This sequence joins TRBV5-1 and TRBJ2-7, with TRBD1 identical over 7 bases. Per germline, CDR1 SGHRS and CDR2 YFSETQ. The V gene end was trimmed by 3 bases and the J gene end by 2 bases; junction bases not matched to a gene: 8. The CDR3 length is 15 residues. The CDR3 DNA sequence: TGCGCCAGCAGCTCCTCGACAGGGCGAGCCTACGAGCAGTACTTC. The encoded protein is CASSSSTGRAYEQYF.

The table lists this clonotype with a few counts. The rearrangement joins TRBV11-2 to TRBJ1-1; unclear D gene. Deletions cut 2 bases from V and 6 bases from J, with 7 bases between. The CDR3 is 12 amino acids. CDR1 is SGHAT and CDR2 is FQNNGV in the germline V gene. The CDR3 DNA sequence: TGTGCCAGCAGCTTAACTACACCTGAAGCTTTCTTT. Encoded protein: CASSLTTPEAFF.

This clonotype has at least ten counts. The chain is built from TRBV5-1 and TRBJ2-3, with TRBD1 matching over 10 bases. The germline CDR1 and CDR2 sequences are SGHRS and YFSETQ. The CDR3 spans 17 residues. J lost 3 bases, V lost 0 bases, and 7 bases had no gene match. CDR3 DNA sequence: TGCGCCAGCAGCTTGGTAGACAGGGGGCGGCGGACAGATACGCAGTATTTT. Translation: CASSLVDRGRRTDTQYF.

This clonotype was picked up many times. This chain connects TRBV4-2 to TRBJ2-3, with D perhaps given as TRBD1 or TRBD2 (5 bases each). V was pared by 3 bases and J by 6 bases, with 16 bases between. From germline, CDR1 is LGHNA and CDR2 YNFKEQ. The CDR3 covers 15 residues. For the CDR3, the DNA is TGTGCCAGCAGCCAGATGGGGACGGGATTCGATACGCAGTATTTT. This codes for CASSQMGTGFDTQYF.

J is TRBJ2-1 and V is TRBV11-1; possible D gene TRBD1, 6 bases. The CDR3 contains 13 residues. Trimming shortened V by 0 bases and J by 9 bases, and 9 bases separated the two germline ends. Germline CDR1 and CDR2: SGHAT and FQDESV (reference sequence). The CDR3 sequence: CASSLAQGTEQFF. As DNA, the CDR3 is TGTGCCAGCAGCTTAGCGCAGGGGACTGAGCAGTTCTTC.

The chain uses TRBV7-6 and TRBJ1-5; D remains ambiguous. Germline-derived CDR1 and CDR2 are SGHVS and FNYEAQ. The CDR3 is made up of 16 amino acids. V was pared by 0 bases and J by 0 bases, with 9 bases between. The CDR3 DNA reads TGTGCCAGCAGCTTAGCGGGTCACTATAGCAATCAGCCCCAGCATTTT. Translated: CASSLAGHYSNQPQHF.

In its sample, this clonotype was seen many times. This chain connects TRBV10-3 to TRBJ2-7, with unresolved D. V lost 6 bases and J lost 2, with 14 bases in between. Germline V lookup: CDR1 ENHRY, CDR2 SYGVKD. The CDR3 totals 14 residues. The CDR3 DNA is TGTGCCATCAGCCAGACACCGGCTACCTACGAGCAGTACTTC. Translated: CAISQTPATYEQYF.

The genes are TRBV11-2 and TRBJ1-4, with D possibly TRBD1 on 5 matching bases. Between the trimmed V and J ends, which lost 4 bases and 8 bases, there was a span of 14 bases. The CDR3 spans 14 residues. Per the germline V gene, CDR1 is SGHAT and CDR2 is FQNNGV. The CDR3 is CASSSSRGEEKLFF. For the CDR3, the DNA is TGTGCCAGCAGCTCATCTAGGGGCGAGGAAAAACTGTTTTTT.

CDR3 sequence (DNA): TGCAGTGCTAGGGATTATAACAGGGTCGGGCAGCCCCAGCATTTT. It translates to CSARDYNRVGQPQHF. This chain uses TRBV20-1 with TRBJ1-5; D may be TRBD1 (6 bases). Trimming took off 3 bases at V and 7 bases at J, with 19 bases between the two ends. Germline loops: CDR1 DFQATT, CDR2 SNEGSKA (reference sequence). The CDR3 length is 15 residues.

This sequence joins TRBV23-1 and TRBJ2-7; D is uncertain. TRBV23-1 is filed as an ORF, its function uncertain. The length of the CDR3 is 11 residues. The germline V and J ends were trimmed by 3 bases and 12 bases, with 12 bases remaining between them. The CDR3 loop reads CASSHRHLWYV. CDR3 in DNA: TGCGCCAGCAGTCACAGACACCTATGGTACGTC.

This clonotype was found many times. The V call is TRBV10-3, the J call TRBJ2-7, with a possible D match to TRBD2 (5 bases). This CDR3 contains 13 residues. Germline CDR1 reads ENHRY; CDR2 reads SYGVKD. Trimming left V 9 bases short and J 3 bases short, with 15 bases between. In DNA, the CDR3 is TGTGCCATGAGCCCGGGAAAAGACTACGAGCAGTACGTC. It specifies CAMSPGKDYEQYV.

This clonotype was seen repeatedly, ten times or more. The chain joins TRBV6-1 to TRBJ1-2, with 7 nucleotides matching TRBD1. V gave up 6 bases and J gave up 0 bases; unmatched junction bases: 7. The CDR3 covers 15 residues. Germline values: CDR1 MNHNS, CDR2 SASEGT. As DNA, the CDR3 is TGTGCCAGCAGCAGACAGGGAACGGCTAACTATGGCTACACCTTC. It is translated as CASSRQGTANYGYTF.

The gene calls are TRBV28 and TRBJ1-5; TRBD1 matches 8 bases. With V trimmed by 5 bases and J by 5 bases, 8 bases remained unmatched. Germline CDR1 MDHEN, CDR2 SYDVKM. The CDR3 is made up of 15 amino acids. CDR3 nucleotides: TGTGCCAGCAGTGACGACAGGGGAAGGGATCAGCCCCAGCATTTT. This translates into CASSDDRGRDQPQHF.

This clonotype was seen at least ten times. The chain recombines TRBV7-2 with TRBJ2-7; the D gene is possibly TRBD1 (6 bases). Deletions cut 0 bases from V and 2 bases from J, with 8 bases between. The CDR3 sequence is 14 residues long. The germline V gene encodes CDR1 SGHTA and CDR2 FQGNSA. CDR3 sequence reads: CASSLAAGAYEQYV. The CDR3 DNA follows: TGTGCCAGCAGCTTAGCGGCAGGGGCCTACGAGCAGTACGTC.